The entry below describes one T cell receptor beta chain. Germline CDR1 SNHLY, CDR2 FYNNEI. The CDR3 is 14 amino acids. Trimming stripped 3 bases from V and 5 bases from J, with 11 bases between. TCRdb fed the PCR reads into MiXCR, producing one record per CDR3 protein. This sample has under 100,000 distinct CDR3 sequences, with about 50% found just once. This record comes from a study of CDR3 diversity in severe acne. This receptor was taken from a male donor in good health, serving as a control. The rearrangement uses TRBV2 and TRBJ1-5; no clear D gene. Sequenced sample: blood. CDR3 sequence reads: CASSDPGPDQPQHF. In DNA form, the CDR3 reads TGTGCCAGCAGTGATCCAGGACCCGATCAGCCCCAGCATTTT.